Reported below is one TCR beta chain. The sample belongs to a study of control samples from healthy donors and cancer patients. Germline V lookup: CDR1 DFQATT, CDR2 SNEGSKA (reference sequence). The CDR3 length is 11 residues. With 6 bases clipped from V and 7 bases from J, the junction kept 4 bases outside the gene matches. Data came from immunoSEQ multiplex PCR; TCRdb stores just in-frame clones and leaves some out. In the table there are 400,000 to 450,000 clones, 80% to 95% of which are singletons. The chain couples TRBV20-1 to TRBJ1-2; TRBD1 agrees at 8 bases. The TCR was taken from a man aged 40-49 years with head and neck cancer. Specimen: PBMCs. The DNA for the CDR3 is TGCAGTGCAAGGACAGGGACTGGCTACACCTTC. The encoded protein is CSARTGTGYTF.